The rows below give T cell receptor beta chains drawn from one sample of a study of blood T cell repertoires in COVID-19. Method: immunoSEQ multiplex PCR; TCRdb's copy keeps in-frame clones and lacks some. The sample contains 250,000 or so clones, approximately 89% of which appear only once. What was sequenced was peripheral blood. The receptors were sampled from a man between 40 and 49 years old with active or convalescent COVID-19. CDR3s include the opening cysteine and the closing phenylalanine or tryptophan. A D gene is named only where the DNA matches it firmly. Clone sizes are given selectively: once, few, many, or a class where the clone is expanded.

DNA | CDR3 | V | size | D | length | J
TGTGCCAGCAGCTTAGGTACAGCTGAAGCTTTCTTT | CASSLGTAEAFF | TRBV7-9 | NA | NA | 12 | TRBJ1-1
TGTGCCAGCAGCGCAAACAGGGGGAATCAGCCCCAGCATTTT | CASSANRGNQPQHF | TRBV27 | NA | TRBD1 | 14 | TRBJ1-5
TGTGCCAGCAGATTGGGACAGAAGAATTCACCCCTCCACTTT | CASRLGQKNSPLHF | TRBV6-5 | few | TRBD1 | 14 | TRBJ1-6
TGTGCCAGCAGTTACGACCTAGCGGGGGCCTACGAGCAGTACTTC | CASSYDLAGAYEQYF | TRBV6-5 | once | TRBD2 | 15 | TRBJ2-7
TGCAGCGCCCCGCAGGGGACACCTCGGGGCGATGAGCAGTTCTTC | CSAPQGTPRGDEQFF | TRBV29-1 | NA | NA | 15 | TRBJ2-1
TGCGCCAGCAGATCTCCGGGACAGGATAAGACTAATGAAAAACTGTTTTTT | CASRSPGQDKTNEKLFF | TRBV4-1 | NA | TRBD1 | 17 | TRBJ1-4
TGTGCCAGCAGCGCCGGGACACTTGCTAACTATGGCTACACCTTC | CASSAGTLANYGYTF | TRBV11-3 | few | NA | 15 | TRBJ1-2
TGTGCCAGCAGTTACGACCGACAAACCCACACTGAAGCTTTCTTT | CASSYDRQTHTEAFF | TRBV6-5 | NA | NA | 15 | TRBJ1-1
TGTGCCAGCAGCCATTCGGACGGGAGCTCTGGAAACACCATATATTTT | CASSHSDGSSGNTIYF | TRBV9 | NA | NA | 16 | TRBJ1-3
TGTGCCACCAGCGGACAGGGGAAGAACTATGGCTACACCTTC | CATSGQGKNYGYTF | TRBV15 | NA | TRBD1 | 14 | TRBJ1-2
TGTGCCAGTAGTATCCCGACAGGGCAGAACACCGGGGAGCTGTTTTTT | CASSIPTGQNTGELFF | TRBV19 | once | TRBD1 | 16 | TRBJ2-2
TGTGCCAGCCTACCTGGGACACTTAACACCGGGGAGCTGTTTTTT | CASLPGTLNTGELFF | TRBV2 | NA | NA | 15 | TRBJ2-2
TGTGCCATCAGTGACCCTAGGACACCTCAGAACTATGGCTACACCTTC | CAISDPRTPQNYGYTF | TRBV10-3 | few | NA | 16 | TRBJ1-2
TGTGCCAGCCGGACAGGGGCCGGCTCCTACGAGCAGTACTTC | CASRTGAGSYEQYF | TRBV18 | NA | TRBD1 | 14 | TRBJ2-7
TGTGCCAGCAGCGATGGGGACAGGGGCGACTATGGCTACACCTTC | CASSDGDRGDYGYTF | TRBV9 | NA | TRBD1 | 15 | TRBJ1-2
TGTGCCAGCAGCCTCCAGGATGGCTACACCTTC | CASSLQDGYTF | TRBV11-3 | NA | NA | 11 | TRBJ1-2
TGTGCCAGCAGGGGGACAGGGGGCGAAAATCAGCCCCAGCATTTT | CASRGTGGENQPQHF | TRBV2 | NA | TRBD1 | 15 | TRBJ1-5
TGTGCCAGCAGCACTCCCCGGGGGTATGGCTACACCTTC | CASSTPRGYGYTF | TRBV6-5 | NA | NA | 13 | TRBJ1-2
TGCAGCGTTGACCAGGAAAACACTGAAGCTTTCTTT | CSVDQENTEAFF | TRBV29-1 | once | NA | 12 | TRBJ1-1
TGTGCCAGCAGCTCGGACAGGGGGCGACAGCCCCAGCATTTT | CASSSDRGRQPQHF | TRBV7-9 | NA | TRBD1 | 14 | TRBJ1-5
TGTGCCAGCAGCTTAATCTCGACTTACTCCTACAATGAGCAGTTCTTC | CASSLISTYSYNEQFF | TRBV7-3 | NA | NA | 16 | TRBJ2-1
TGTGCCAGCAGTTACTTGACAGCCAATCAGCCCCAGCATTTT | CASSYLTANQPQHF | TRBV6-6 | NA | NA | 14 | TRBJ1-5
TGTGCCAGCAGTGAATCCGTAGGAGCTAACTATGGCTACACCTTC | CASSESVGANYGYTF | TRBV6-1 | NA | NA | 15 | TRBJ1-2
TGTGCCACCCAGCAGGTACCGGGAGAGCAGTACTTC | CATQQVPGEQYF | TRBV25-1 | NA | NA | 12 | TRBJ2-7
TGTGCCAGCAGCTTGGGGGGCAGGGGGTTGACTGAAGCTTTCTTT | CASSLGGRGLTEAFF | TRBV5-4 | NA | TRBD1 | 15 | TRBJ1-1
TGTGCCAGCATTCTAGCGGGGGTATACAATGAGCAGTTCTTC | CASILAGVYNEQFF | TRBV5-6 | NA | TRBD2 | 14 | TRBJ2-1
TGTGCCACCAGTGATGGACGGACAGCCAGAAATGAAAAACTGTTTTTT | CATSDGRTARNEKLFF | TRBV24-1 | NA | NA | 16 | TRBJ1-4
TGTGCCAGTAGCCCCGGGACTAGCGGCTCCTACGAGCAGTACTTC | CASSPGTSGSYEQYF | TRBV19 | NA | TRBD2 | 15 | TRBJ2-7
TGTGCCAGCAGTATCGGGACAGGGGGCGCGAACTATGGCTACACCTTC | CASSIGTGGANYGYTF | TRBV27 | NA | TRBD1 | 16 | TRBJ1-2
TGTGCCACCATAGGGGGGAACACTGAAGCTTTCTTT | CATIGGNTEAFF | TRBV28 | NA | NA | 12 | TRBJ1-1
TGCAGCGTTGAAGGAACGGGGGAGACCCAGTACTTC | CSVEGTGETQYF | TRBV29-1 | NA | NA | 12 | TRBJ2-5
TGTGCCACCAGTGGAGGAGAAGGTGATGGCTACACCTTC | CATSGGEGDGYTF | TRBV24-1 | once | NA | 13 | TRBJ1-2
TGCGCCAGCAGCTTTGGACTAGCAGACTACGAGCAGTACTTC | CASSFGLADYEQYF | TRBV5-1 | NA | TRBD2 | 14 | TRBJ2-7
TGCGCCAGCAGCCCGGGGTGGAACACCGGGGAGCTGTTTTTT | CASSPGWNTGELFF | TRBV5-1 | many | NA | 14 | TRBJ2-2
TGTGCCAGCAGCTTAGAAGGCAGGTCCGTCATTCAGTACTTC | CASSLEGRSVIQYF | TRBV11-3 | NA | NA | 14 | TRBJ2-4
TGCGCCAGCAGCCCATCCACAGGGACTAGCGCAGATACGCAGTATTTT | CASSPSTGTSADTQYF | TRBV4-1 | NA | TRBD2 | 16 | TRBJ2-3
TGTGCCAGCAGTCCCGGGGCGATCCGACTAGGCAACGAGCAGTACTTC | CASSPGAIRLGNEQYF | TRBV5-4 | many | NA | 16 | TRBJ2-7
TGTGCCACCAGTCAGGGCTATGGCTACACCTTC | CATSQGYGYTF | TRBV24-1 | few | NA | 11 | TRBJ1-2
TGTGCCAGCAGCTTTTCCGGCGGGAGGGATTACGAGCAGTACTTC | CASSFSGGRDYEQYF | TRBV11-3 | NA | TRBD2 | 15 | TRBJ2-7
TGTGCCAGCAGCGTCCAAGGGGACACTGAAGCTTTCTTT | CASSVQGDTEAFF | TRBV9 | NA | NA | 13 | TRBJ1-1
TGTGCCATCAGTGGTAGGACAGACTATGGCTACACCTTC | CAISGRTDYGYTF | TRBV10-3 | NA | NA | 13 | TRBJ1-2
TGTGCTAGTGGCCCAGGTAGCGCGTCCTCCAATGAGCAGTTCTTC | CASGPGSASSNEQFF | TRBV12-5 | once | NA | 15 | TRBJ2-1
TGTGCCAGTAGTAAAAATCGACAGGGGAGCTCCTATAATTCACCCCTCCACTTT | CASSKNRQGSSYNSPLHF | TRBV19 | NA | TRBD1 | 18 | TRBJ1-6
TGTGCCAGCAGCCCGGACAGCTACGAGCAGTACTTC | CASSPDSYEQYF | TRBV3-1/TRBV3-2 | NA | NA | 12 | TRBJ2-7
TGTGCCAGCACCGAGACAGGGGCTGGAAACACCATATATTTT | CASTETGAGNTIYF | TRBV6-6 | NA | TRBD1 | 14 | TRBJ1-3
TGTGCCAGCAGTGAAGTGAGGCTGTCCTATAGCAATCAGCCCCAGCATTTT | CASSEVRLSYSNQPQHF | TRBV6-1 | NA | NA | 17 | TRBJ1-5
TGTGCCAGCAGCTCCCTGAGCGGGGGGGCCTACGAGCAGTACTTC | CASSSLSGGAYEQYF | TRBV11-2 | NA | TRBD2 | 15 | TRBJ2-7
TGTGCCAGCTCACCCCTCCTCGGGGAGCTGTTTTTT | CASSPLLGELFF | TRBV18 | NA | NA | 12 | TRBJ2-2
TGCGCCAGCAGTGAAGGACAGGGGTATCACGAGCAGTACTTC | CASSEGQGYHEQYF | TRBV10-1 | NA | TRBD1 | 14 | TRBJ2-7
TGCAGCGTTGGGGCCCGTGATCAGCCCCAGCATTTT | CSVGARDQPQHF | TRBV29-1 | NA | NA | 12 | TRBJ1-5
TGTGCCAGCAGTGAAGGTGCCAGGAACACTGAAGCTTTCTTT | CASSEGARNTEAFF | TRBV2 | NA | NA | 14 | TRBJ1-1
TGTGCCAGCAGCCCCACAGGGCCGGAGACCCAGTACTTC | CASSPTGPETQYF | TRBV3-1/TRBV3-2 | NA | NA | 13 | TRBJ2-5
TGTGCCAGCAGTTCCCGCTATTTGACAAGGGATACGCAGTATTTT | CASSSRYLTRDTQYF | TRBV27 | NA | NA | 15 | TRBJ2-3
TGTGCCAGCAGCCAAGGGGTCGCGGGGGGTTACAATGAGCAGTTCTTC | CASSQGVAGGYNEQFF | TRBV3-1/TRBV3-2 | once | TRBD2 | 16 | TRBJ2-1
TGTGCCAGCACTTATGCGAACACCGGGGAGCTGTTTTTT | CASTYANTGELFF | TRBV7-9 | NA | NA | 13 | TRBJ2-2
TGTGCCAGTAGTATTCGTCCACCGGGACAGGGGGCGTTCGAGCAGTACTTC | CASSIRPPGQGAFEQYF | TRBV19 | NA | TRBD1 | 17 | TRBJ2-7
TGTGCCAGCAGCCCACTTGGGACAGGGTCGAACACTGAAGCTTTCTTT | CASSPLGTGSNTEAFF | TRBV3-1/TRBV3-2 | NA | TRBD1 | 16 | TRBJ1-1
TGTGCCAGCAGGATACTGGGACTAGCGGGGGCCAATGAGCAGTTCTTC | CASRILGLAGANEQFF | TRBV28 | NA | TRBD2 | 16 | TRBJ2-1
TGTGCCACCAGTGATTCTCGACTGCAGCATTTT | CATSDSRLQHF | TRBV24-1 | NA | NA | 11 | TRBJ1-5
TGTGCCAGCAGTCGCTACCCTCTGCCTGTTCAGCCCCAGCATTTT | CASSRYPLPVQPQHF | TRBV6-5 | few | NA | 15 | TRBJ1-5